This T cell receptor beta chain was profiled in a study of patients and donors after allogeneic stem cell transplantation. This clonotype was counted only a few times. From the RT-PCR reads, TCRdb called clonotypes with MiXCR, one entry per CDR3 protein. This table has several thousand distinct CDR3 sequences, 20% to 25% appearing once. V was pared by 2 bases and J by 2 bases, with 10 bases between. This CDR3 comprises 14 residues. CDR1 and CDR2 (germline): SGHRS, YFSETQ. The sample consisted of blood, either unsorted or a sorted T cell fraction (not recorded which). The sequence was collected from a human donor who was either an allogeneic HSCT recipient or a stem cell or donor lymphocyte infusion donor (not recorded which). It is not recorded whose cells these are; they may come from a transplant donor. This rearrangement joins TRBV5-1 to TRBJ1-2; D unresolved. The CDR3, as DNA: TGCGCCAGCAGCTTTTCCTACGGCAACTATGGCTACACCTTC. Amino acids: CASSFSYGNYGYTF.